This T cell receptor beta chain was recovered during a study of blood T cell repertoires in COVID-19. Using immunoSEQ multiplex PCR, the repertoire was profiled, and TCRdb retains in-frame clones only, with some absent. The sample comprises 150,000 or so clones, over 80% of which are singletons, and 5.8% rests with the top ten. The clonotype was recovered from a woman between 45 and 65 years old who had been exposed to COVID-19. The specimen sequenced was PBMCs or T cells enriched from blood (not recorded which).

The CDR3 spells CASNQGPYNSPLHF. CDR3 DNA sequence: TGTGCCAGTAACCAGGGGCCGTATAATTCACCCCTCCACTTT. This sequence joins TRBV19 and TRBJ1-6; maybe TRBD1 (6 bases). The CDR3 is made up of 14 amino acids. Trimming took off 7 bases at V and 4 bases at J, with 11 bases between the two ends. Per the germline V gene, CDR1 is LNHDA and CDR2 is SQIVND (reference sequence).